This entry is about one T cell receptor beta chain. Antigen unknown. The authors made TCR beta libraries by quantitative 5'-RACE with molecular barcodes. Each CDR3 protein gets one entry after TCRdb re-called the 5' RACE reads with MiXCR. The sample lists some 140,000 distinct CDR3 sequences; 7.3% were seen once. V lost 8 bases to trimming and J lost 3 bases, with 17 bases between them. The CDR3 has 15 amino acids. CDR1 SGHRS and CDR2 YFSETQ come from the germline V gene. The sample originates from a study of CD8 T cells in ankylosing spondylitis. Study observations and caveats: In synovial fluid and blood from reactive arthritis, some motif variants were previously reported. Within matched ankylosing spondylitis synovial fluid, disease-linked clones were reportedly significantly enriched. Ankylosing spondylitis blood appeared to carry a characteristic TCR beta motif of roughly 8 highly homologous variants.

J is TRBJ2-2 and V is TRBV5-1, with D possibly being TRBD2 (6 bases). The sequenced sample consisted of blood, either unsorted or a sorted T cell fraction (not recorded which). The TCR was taken from a female donor with ankylosing spondylitis or in good health (not recorded which). The CDR3 sequence: CASQTRGRDTGELFF. For the CDR3, the DNA is TGCGCCAGTCAGACTAGGGGAAGGGACACCGGGGAGCTGTTTTTT.